These T cell receptor beta chains were read from a single sample in a study of blood T cell repertoires in COVID-19. Method: immunoSEQ multiplex PCR; TCRdb's copy keeps in-frame clones and lacks some. The data show 150,000 to 200,000 clones, with roughly three quarters seen just once and 17% held by the top ten. Sample: PBMCs or T cells enriched from blood (not recorded which). The receptors come from a woman aged 45-59 years with acute COVID-19. The CDR3 runs from the conserved cysteine through the conserved F or W. D genes are given only for firm matches. Only some rows state a clone size, as once, few, many or a class for expanded clones.

J gene: TRBJ1-2
V gene: TRBV28
D gene: TRBD1
clone size: NA
CDR3 DNA: TGTGCCAGCAGGAATACCGGGACAGGGGCTTCTAACTATGGCTACACCTTC
CDR3 protein: CASRNTGTGASNYGYTF

J gene: TRBJ2-1
V gene: TRBV6-6
D gene: TRBD2
clone size: NA
CDR3 DNA: TGTGCCAGCAGTCAACGCCTCGGACTAGTGGTTGGGAATGAGCAGTTCTTC
CDR3 protein: CASSQRLGLVVGNEQFF

J gene: TRBJ2-3
V gene: TRBV2
D gene: TRBD1
clone size: NA
CDR3 DNA: TGTGCCAGCAGTGCTGAGGACAGGCGGCCTGGGGGTACGCAGTATTTT
CDR3 protein: CASSAEDRRPGGTQYF

J gene: TRBJ2-2
V gene: TRBV5-1
D gene: TRBD1
clone size: NA
CDR3 DNA: TGCGCCAGCAGCTTGGCTCAGGGGGCTCGAGACACCGGGGAGCTGTTTTTT
CDR3 protein: CASSLAQGARDTGELFF

J gene: TRBJ2-5
V gene: TRBV5-4
D gene: TRBD1
clone size: NA
CDR3 DNA: TGTGCCAGCAGCGGGGGCCTCCGAGGGGGCGGCTTGAAGACCCAGTACTTC
CDR3 protein: CASSGGLRGGGLKTQYF

J gene: TRBJ1-1
V gene: TRBV28
D gene: NA
clone size: NA
CDR3 DNA: TGTGCCAGCAGCCCCAGACAAACGTTGAACACTGAAGCTTTCTTT
CDR3 protein: CASSPRQTLNTEAFF

J gene: TRBJ2-1
V gene: TRBV30
D gene: NA
clone size: once
CDR3 DNA: TGTGCCTGGAGTGGATCTGGCTTTGAGCAGTTCTTC
CDR3 protein: CAWSGSGFEQFF

J gene: TRBJ1-1
V gene: TRBV4-3
D gene: NA
clone size: NA
CDR3 DNA: TGCGCCAGCAGCCAAGACCGGGGGGCATGGGCTGAAGCTTTCTTT
CDR3 protein: CASSQDRGAWAEAFF

J gene: TRBJ2-5
V gene: TRBV11-3
D gene: TRBD2
clone size: NA
CDR3 DNA: TGTGCCAGCAGCTCCAGACGAGATACTAGCGGAGCTCAAGAGACCCAGTACTTC
CDR3 protein: CASSSRRDTSGAQETQYF

J gene: TRBJ1-6
V gene: TRBV27
D gene: NA
clone size: NA
CDR3 DNA: TGTGCCAGCAGTTTTCGTCGTAATGAGCCTTCACCCCTCCACTTT
CDR3 protein: CASSFRRNEPSPLHF

J gene: TRBJ1-2
V gene: TRBV19
D gene: TRBD1
clone size: NA
CDR3 DNA: TGTGCCAGTAGTGCTATAGACAGGGGGCAAGCTAACTATGGCTACACCTTC
CDR3 protein: CASSAIDRGQANYGYTF

J gene: TRBJ2-3
V gene: TRBV6-5
D gene: TRBD1
clone size: NA
CDR3 DNA: TGTGCCAGCACCCGACAGGGGCGTAGCACAGATACGCAGTATTTT
CDR3 protein: CASTRQGRSTDTQYF

J gene: TRBJ2-3
V gene: TRBV5-6
D gene: TRBD2
clone size: NA
CDR3 DNA: TGTGCCAGCAGCTTTCTTAGCGGGGGGGCCATGGATACGCAGTATTTT
CDR3 protein: CASSFLSGGAMDTQYF

J gene: TRBJ2-2
V gene: TRBV5-1
D gene: NA
clone size: NA
CDR3 DNA: TGCGCCAGCAGCTTAACGCACATTGGCGGGGAGCTGTTTTTT
CDR3 protein: CASSLTHIGGELFF

J gene: TRBJ1-2
V gene: TRBV29-1
D gene: NA
clone size: NA
CDR3 DNA: TGCAGCGTCCTATTACTTGACTATGGCTACACCTTC
CDR3 protein: CSVLLLDYGYTF

J gene: TRBJ1-3
V gene: TRBV28
D gene: TRBD1
clone size: NA
CDR3 DNA: TGTGCCAGCAGTGTACCCGGGACAGGGGGCTTGTTAGATGGAAACACCATATATTTT
CDR3 protein: CASSVPGTGGLLDGNTIYF

J gene: TRBJ1-1
V gene: TRBV28
D gene: TRBD1
clone size: once
CDR3 DNA: TGTGCCAGCAGTTTAAACACAGGGGGGAACACTGAAGCTTTCTTT
CDR3 protein: CASSLNTGGNTEAFF

J gene: TRBJ1-5
V gene: TRBV9
D gene: NA
clone size: NA
CDR3 DNA: TGTGCCAGCAGCGCCCAGACGGGGATAAATCAGCCCCAGCATTTT
CDR3 protein: CASSAQTGINQPQHF

J gene: TRBJ1-5
V gene: TRBV7-2
D gene: NA
clone size: once
CDR3 DNA: TGTGCCAGCAGCTTAGCTACAGGGAACCAGCCCCAGCATTTT
CDR3 protein: CASSLATGNQPQHF

J gene: TRBJ1-1
V gene: TRBV5-1
D gene: NA
clone size: NA
CDR3 DNA: TGCGCCAGCAGCTTGGAGCGGGGCGCTGAAGCTTTCTTT
CDR3 protein: CASSLERGAEAFF

J gene: TRBJ2-2
V gene: TRBV5-1
D gene: NA
clone size: few
CDR3 DNA: TGCGCCAGCAGCTTCAGGGAGGTCGGGGAGCTGTTTTTT
CDR3 protein: CASSFREVGELFF

J gene: TRBJ1-2
V gene: TRBV29-1
D gene: NA
clone size: NA
CDR3 DNA: TGCAGCGTTGAAGAGGGCACTTCGAACTATGGCTACACCTTC
CDR3 protein: CSVEEGTSNYGYTF

J gene: TRBJ2-2
V gene: TRBV18
D gene: NA
clone size: NA
CDR3 DNA: TGTGCCAGCTCAACCCCGACAGGTTTCAACACCGGGGAGCTGTTTTTT
CDR3 protein: CASSTPTGFNTGELFF

J gene: TRBJ1-2
V gene: TRBV5-1
D gene: NA
clone size: few
CDR3 DNA: TGCGCCAGCAGCTTGAGTGCCCAGGTTGGCTACACCTTC
CDR3 protein: CASSLSAQVGYTF

J gene: TRBJ2-6
V gene: TRBV7-8
D gene: TRBD1
clone size: NA
CDR3 DNA: TGTGCCAGCCGGCCCCCGGGACAGTATATCTCTGGGGCCAACGTCCTGACTTTC
CDR3 protein: CASRPPGQYISGANVLTF

J gene: TRBJ1-2
V gene: TRBV11-2
D gene: NA
clone size: NA
CDR3 DNA: TGTGCCAGCAGCTTAGGCGGAGGATTGGAGCTTAACTATGGCTACACCTTC
CDR3 protein: CASSLGGGLELNYGYTF

J gene: TRBJ2-6
V gene: TRBV19
D gene: NA
clone size: NA
CDR3 DNA: TGTGCCAGTAGTATATCGGGACTGAGCTCTGGGGCCAACGTCCTGACTTTC
CDR3 protein: CASSISGLSSGANVLTF

J gene: TRBJ1-2
V gene: TRBV19
D gene: NA
clone size: few
CDR3 DNA: TGTGCCAGTAGTGACATCACCTCCCTTGCAGGACTCCTCCACTATGGCTACACCTTC
CDR3 protein: CASSDITSLAGLLHYGYTF

J gene: TRBJ1-2
V gene: TRBV27
D gene: NA
clone size: NA
CDR3 DNA: TGTGCCAGCAGTTTAGTGGCGACAGCCTCCTATGGCTACACCTTC
CDR3 protein: CASSLVATASYGYTF

J gene: TRBJ1-2
V gene: TRBV4-1
D gene: NA
clone size: NA
CDR3 DNA: TGCGCCAGCAGCCAAGCAACAGAGAATGGCTACACCTTC
CDR3 protein: CASSQATENGYTF

J gene: TRBJ1-6
V gene: TRBV28
D gene: NA
clone size: few
CDR3 DNA: TGTGCCAGCAGTTTAGGTTCCGGTTCACCCCTCCACTTT
CDR3 protein: CASSLGSGSPLHF

J gene: TRBJ2-3
V gene: TRBV7-8
D gene: TRBD2
clone size: NA
CDR3 DNA: TGTGCCAGCAGCTCCCAGCGGGGGGGCACAGATACGCAGTATTTT
CDR3 protein: CASSSQRGGTDTQYF

J gene: TRBJ1-1
V gene: TRBV7-9
D gene: NA
clone size: NA
CDR3 DNA: TGTGCCAGCAGCCTCCGGGGGGATGGGGGTGAAGCTTTCTTT
CDR3 protein: CASSLRGDGGEAFF

J gene: TRBJ2-2
V gene: TRBV6-5
D gene: NA
clone size: NA
CDR3 DNA: TGTGCCAGCAGGCGCGGGGGCGTCGTCGGGGAGCTGTTTTTT
CDR3 protein: CASRRGGVVGELFF

J gene: TRBJ2-5
V gene: TRBV5-5
D gene: TRBD2
clone size: NA
CDR3 DNA: TGTGCCAGCAGCCCGATGGGGGGGGAGACCCAGTACTTC
CDR3 protein: CASSPMGGETQYF

J gene: TRBJ1-2
V gene: TRBV9
D gene: NA
clone size: few
CDR3 DNA: TGTGCCAGCAGCGTATCGTGGCAATCCTCGGGGGGCTACACCTTC
CDR3 protein: CASSVSWQSSGGYTF

J gene: TRBJ2-3
V gene: TRBV30
D gene: NA
clone size: NA
CDR3 DNA: TGTGCCTGGAGTGTACTAGGCGGGGGCGACACAGATACGCAGTATTTT
CDR3 protein: CAWSVLGGGDTDTQYF

J gene: TRBJ1-3
V gene: TRBV5-1
D gene: NA
clone size: NA
CDR3 DNA: TGCGCCAGCACCTATGGAAACACCATATATTTT
CDR3 protein: CASTYGNTIYF

J gene: TRBJ1-5
V gene: TRBV20-1
D gene: NA
clone size: NA
CDR3 DNA: TGCAGTGCTAGTTTACCAGGGGGCAATCAGCCCCAGCATTTT
CDR3 protein: CSASLPGGNQPQHF

J gene: TRBJ1-3
V gene: TRBV5-6
D gene: TRBD1
clone size: NA
CDR3 DNA: TGTGCCAGCAGGAATATACAGGGGAAACGTGGCACCATATATTTT
CDR3 protein: CASRNIQGKRGTIYF

J gene: TRBJ1-5
V gene: TRBV7-9
D gene: TRBD1
clone size: NA
CDR3 DNA: TGTGCCAGCAGCTTCTCGACAGGGCGGCGGGGCAATCAGCCCCAGCATTTT
CDR3 protein: CASSFSTGRRGNQPQHF

J gene: TRBJ1-1
V gene: TRBV18
D gene: NA
clone size: NA
CDR3 DNA: TGTGCCAGCTCACCACAGAGAGCTGAAGCTTTCTTT
CDR3 protein: CASSPQRAEAFF

J gene: TRBJ2-2
V gene: TRBV6-1
D gene: NA
clone size: NA
CDR3 DNA: TGTGCCAGCAGTGAGATGACGGGGAGGAACACCGGGGAGCTGTTTTTT
CDR3 protein: CASSEMTGRNTGELFF

J gene: TRBJ1-6
V gene: TRBV3-1/TRBV3-2
D gene: TRBD1
clone size: NA
CDR3 DNA: TGTGCCAGCAGCGATTTACAGGGGAATTCACCCCTCCACTTT
CDR3 protein: CASSDLQGNSPLHF

J gene: TRBJ2-3
V gene: TRBV5-4
D gene: TRBD2
clone size: NA
CDR3 DNA: TGTGCCAGCAGCCGTTCGAGCGGGGGGTTCACCACAGATACGCAGTATTTT
CDR3 protein: CASSRSSGGFTTDTQYF

J gene: TRBJ2-1
V gene: TRBV9
D gene: NA
clone size: NA
CDR3 DNA: TGTGCCAGCAGCCCCACGGTTGCGGGGCTCCACAATGAGCAGTTCTTC
CDR3 protein: CASSPTVAGLHNEQFF

J gene: TRBJ1-5
V gene: TRBV5-8
D gene: NA
clone size: NA
CDR3 DNA: TGTGCCAGCAGCTTGGTATCAGACTTTAATCAGCCCCAGCATTTT
CDR3 protein: CASSLVSDFNQPQHF

J gene: TRBJ2-1
V gene: TRBV10-3
D gene: TRBD2
clone size: NA
CDR3 DNA: TGTGCCATCAGCCCCACTAGCGGCTCCTACAATGAGCAGTTCTTC
CDR3 protein: CAISPTSGSYNEQFF

J gene: TRBJ2-5
V gene: TRBV7-9
D gene: NA
clone size: NA
CDR3 DNA: TGTGCCAGCAGCACAGGCGGCAGCGGGTCGGAGACCCAGTACTTC
CDR3 protein: CASSTGGSGSETQYF

J gene: TRBJ2-1
V gene: TRBV24-1
D gene: NA
clone size: NA
CDR3 DNA: TGTGCCACGCAGGCGTTGGACAATGAGCAGTTCTTC
CDR3 protein: CATQALDNEQFF